This T cell receptor (beta chain) originates from a study of identical twins. TCRdb passed the 5' RACE reads through MiXCR, listing each CDR3 protein once. Of about 250,000 distinct CDR3 sequences listed, roughly an eighth are singletons. This CDR3 has 16 amino acids. Germline CDR1 reads MGHRA; CDR2 reads YSYEKL. The J segment lost 15 bases and the V segment lost 4 bases, leaving 17 bases of the junction unmatched. The sequence was collected from a woman aged 18-29 years in good health. V gene TRBV4-1 combines with J gene TRBJ2-1; 11 nucleotides agree with TRBD2. Sequenced material: memory (CD45RO+) T cells sorted from blood. CDR3 nucleotides: TGCGCCAGCAGCCCCATAGAAGGGACTAGCGGTGGGGGTGGGTTCTTC. This translates into CASSPIEGTSGGGGFF.